The 14 T cell receptor beta chains below were found in one sample sequenced in a study of T cell repertoires in cytomegalovirus infection. Using its own MiXCR run on the reads, TCRdb lists one record per CDR3 protein. The sample gives about 830,000 distinct CDR3 sequences, about 31% of which show up once; roughly 12% is in the top ten. No antigen has been assigned to these receptors. The sequencing here drew on cultured CD8+ T cells from PBMCs, taken from culture after CMV antigen stimulation. The receptors originated from a human donor in good health (CMV status not recorded). Some clones in this sample may be carry-over from other donors' samples.

The genes are TRBV2 and TRBJ1-2, with 7 bases matching TRBD1. This CDR3 region has 12 residues. V dropped 6 bases and J dropped 8; count of bases not matched to a gene: 6. From germline, CDR1 is SNHLY and CDR2 FYNNEI. CDR3: CASRTGLGGYTF. The CDR3, as DNA: TGTGCCAGCAGGACAGGGTTAGGCGGCTACACCTTC.

The J gene is TRBJ1-6, the V gene TRBV6-2 or TRBV6-3; D call uncertain. Trimming took off 2 bases at V and 7 bases at J, with 12 bases between the two ends. CDR1 and CDR2 from the germline V gene are MNHEY and SVGEGT. CDR3 length: 15 amino acids. CDR3: CASSYGLGENSPLHF. CDR3 coding DNA: TGTGCCAGCAGTTACGGACTCGGCGAGAATTCACCCCTCCACTTT.

The rearrangement uses TRBV6-2 or TRBV6-3 and TRBJ2-4; no firm D call. V was pared by 2 bases and J by 0 bases, with 14 bases between. Germline CDR1 is MNHEY and CDR2 is SVGEGT. This CDR3 has 17 amino acids. CDR3 amino acids: CASSYVWAQLAKNIQYF. In nucleotides, the CDR3 is TGTGCCAGCAGTTACGTTTGGGCTCAATTAGCCAAAAACATTCAGTACTTC.

The V and J genes are TRBV4-1 and TRBJ2-3, with 7 bases matching TRBD2. The V gene end was trimmed by 0 bases and the J gene end by 6 bases; junction bases not matched to a gene: 12. This CDR3 has 17 amino acids. Germline V lookup: CDR1 MGHRA, CDR2 YSYEKL. CDR3 DNA sequence: TGCGCCAGCAGCCAAGATATTCCTAGCGGTCTTATGGATACGCAGTATTTT. This sequence encodes CASSQDIPSGLMDTQYF.

The chain couples TRBV14 to TRBJ1-2; no reliable D call. CDR1 SGHDN and CDR2 FVKESK come from the germline V gene. Trimming stripped 4 bases from V and 8 bases from J, with 20 bases between. The CDR3 covers 15 residues. The CDR3 reads CASSPARAREEGYTF. The CDR3 DNA sequence: TGTGCCAGCAGCCCCGCCCGAGCTCGGGAGGAAGGCTACACCTTC.

The rearrangement links TRBV27 to TRBJ1-1; the match to TRBD1 covers 9 bases. The V and J ends lost 3 bases and 1 base, in that order; junction bases with no gene match: 9. CDR3 length equals 17 residues. Germline V gene sequence: CDR1 MNHEY, CDR2 SMNVEV (reference sequence). CDR3 region: CASSLYRTGVGNTEAFF. The CDR3 region has the DNA TGTGCCAGCAGTTTGTATAGGACAGGGGTTGGGAACACTGAAGCTTTCTTT.

The chain is built from TRBV27 and TRBJ2-7; D perhaps matches TRBD2 (6 bases). This CDR3 contains 13 residues. V lost 7 bases and J 8 bases, leaving 18 bases between the germline ends. Per germline, CDR1 MNHEY and CDR2 SMNVEV (reference sequence). The CDR3 loop is CASTHRRGWKQYF. DNA for the CDR3: TGTGCCAGCACCCACCGACGGGGGTGGAAGCAGTACTTC.

The chain employs TRBV6-2 or TRBV6-3 and TRBJ1-5; TRBD1 agrees at 7 bases. The CDR3 sequence is 19 residues long. V trimming: 5 bases; J trimming: 3 bases; junction bases outside the gene matches: 19. The V gene's germline CDR1 is MNHEY and CDR2 SVGEGT. The CDR3 is CASSPKELYDRANNQPQHF. Written as DNA, the CDR3 is TGTGCCAGCAGTCCGAAGGAGCTTTACGACAGGGCCAACAATCAGCCCCAGCATTTT.

This clonotype was observed once. Being one base from a much bigger clone, this may be a read error. The chain has TRBV7-9 and TRBJ2-1; unclear D gene. CDR3 size: 14 residues. CDR1 and CDR2 from the germline V gene are SEHNR and FQNEAQ (reference sequence). The CDR3 DNA reads TGTGCCAGCAGCGCTAAGCCGTCCTCCAATGAGCAGTTCTTC. The encoded protein is CASSAKPSSNEQFF.

This clonotype was counted a few times. V usage is TRBV29-1 and J usage is TRBJ2-1, with no clear D. Looked up from germline, CDR1 is SQVTM and CDR2 is ANQGSEA. The CDR3 spans 14 residues. V was pared by 0 bases and J by 6 bases, with 12 bases between. CDR3 coding DNA: TGCAGCGTTGAAGATCCCCCCGGGTCCAATGAGCAGTTCTTC. Amino acids: CSVEDPPGSNEQFF.

This clonotype was counted between two and nine times. The V call is TRBV7-8, the J call TRBJ2-7; D ambiguous. Between the trimmed V and J ends, which lost 1 base and 1 base, there was a span of 5 bases. The CDR3 extends over 13 amino acids. The germline CDR1 and CDR2 sequences are SGHVS and FQNEAQ. The CDR3: CASSLDKSYEQYV. The CDR3 nucleotides read TGTGCCAGCAGCTTAGATAAGTCCTACGAGCAGTACGTC.

The rearrangement uses TRBV7-8 and TRBJ2-3; 10 bases match TRBD2. The junction had 12 bases not matched to a gene; V was cut back by 4 bases and J by 5 bases. Per germline, CDR1 SGHVS and CDR2 FQNEAQ. The CDR3 extends over 17 amino acids. DNA for the CDR3: TGTGCCAGCAGCTCCCTCGGAGCGGGGGGGCCCTTAGATACGCAGTATTTT. Protein: CASSSLGAGGPLDTQYF.

The chain couples TRBV6-1 to TRBJ2-7; the D gene is possibly TRBD2 (6 bases). The V gene lost 4 bases and the J gene lost 0 bases, with 13 bases spanning the gap. Germline V gene data show CDR1 as MNHNS and CDR2 as SASEGT. CDR3 size: 15 residues. The CDR3 region is CASSAQGGGSYEQYV. The CDR3 bases are TGTGCCAGCAGTGCCCAGGGAGGAGGCTCCTACGAGCAGTACGTC.

The chain joins TRBV27 to TRBJ2-5; 12 bases are shared with TRBD2. Germline lookup yields CDR1 MNHEY and CDR2 SMNVEV (reference sequence). J was trimmed by 9 bases and V by 3 bases; bases with no gene match: 8. The CDR3 has 15 residues. The CDR3 reads CASSFKTSGGQAQYF. The CDR3 region has the DNA TGTGCCAGCAGTTTCAAGACTAGCGGGGGCCAAGCCCAGTACTTC.